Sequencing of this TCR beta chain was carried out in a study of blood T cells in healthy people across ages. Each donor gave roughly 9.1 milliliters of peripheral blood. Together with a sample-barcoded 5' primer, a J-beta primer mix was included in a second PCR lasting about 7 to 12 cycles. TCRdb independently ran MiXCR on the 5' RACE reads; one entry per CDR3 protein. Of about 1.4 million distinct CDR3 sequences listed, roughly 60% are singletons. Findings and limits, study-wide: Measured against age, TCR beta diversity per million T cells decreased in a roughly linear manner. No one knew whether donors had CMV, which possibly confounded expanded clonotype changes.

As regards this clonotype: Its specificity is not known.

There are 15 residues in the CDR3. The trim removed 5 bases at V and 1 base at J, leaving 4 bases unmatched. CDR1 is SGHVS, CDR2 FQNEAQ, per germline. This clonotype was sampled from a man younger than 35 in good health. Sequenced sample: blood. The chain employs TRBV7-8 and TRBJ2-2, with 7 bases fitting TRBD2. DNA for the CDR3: TGTGCCAGCAGCACAGCGGGACGGAACACCGGGGAGCTGTTTTTT. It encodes CASSTAGRNTGELFF.